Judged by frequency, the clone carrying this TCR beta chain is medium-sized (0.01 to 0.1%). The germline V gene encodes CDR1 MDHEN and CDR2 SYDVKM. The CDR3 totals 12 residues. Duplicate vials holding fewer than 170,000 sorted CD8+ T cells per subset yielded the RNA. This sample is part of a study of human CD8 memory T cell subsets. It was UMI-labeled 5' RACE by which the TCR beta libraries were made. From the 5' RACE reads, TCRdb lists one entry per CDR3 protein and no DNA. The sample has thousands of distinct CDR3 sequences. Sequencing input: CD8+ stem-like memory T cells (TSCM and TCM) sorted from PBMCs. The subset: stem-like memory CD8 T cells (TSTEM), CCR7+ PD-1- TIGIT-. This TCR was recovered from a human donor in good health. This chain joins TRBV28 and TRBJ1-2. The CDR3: CASSPISYGYTF.